Below, one TCR beta chain is given with its context. The sample is drawn from a study of CD8+CD57+ T cells in acquired aplastic anemia. V shed 1 base and J shed 5 bases, with 12 bases lying between them. This CDR3 is built from 14 residues. Germline V gene sequence: CDR1 SGDLS, CDR2 YYNGEE. It was patients with CD8+CD57+ cell expansion by flow cytometry who were chosen for sequencing. The TCR beta profiling, which covered VDJ combination and CDR3 sequence, was carried out using genomic DNA as the template. A single record per CDR3 protein comes from TCRdb applying MiXCR to the reads. The sample yields 90,000 to 150,000 distinct CDR3 sequences, about 50% seen once.

The sequence came from a human donor with aplastic anemia. The rearrangement uses TRBV9 and TRBJ1-1; D gene unclear. Specimen: sorted CD4+, CD8+, or CD8+CD57+ T cells (not recorded which) from PBMCs. DNA for the CDR3: TGTGCCAGCAGCGTAAATCGGGGAGGGACTGAAGCTTTCTTT. It specifies CASSVNRGGTEAFF.